Below are 29 T cell receptor beta chains sequenced from a single sample in a study of early T cells in non-severe SARS-CoV-2 infection. A single record per CDR3 protein comes from TCRdb applying MiXCR to the 5' RACE reads. Here the sample spans about 40,000 distinct CDR3 sequences, roughly 4.3% being singletons. The material sequenced was whole blood. The receptors shown here come from an adult who was a healthcare worker with PCR-confirmed SARS-CoV-2 infection or an uninfected control (not recorded which).

In its sample, this clonotype was seen many times. Here the CDR3 reads CASSLVLLPYGYTF. The CDR3 bases are TGTGCCAGCAGCTTAGTGCTGCTCCCCTATGGCTACACCTTC. The rearrangement links TRBV7-9 to TRBJ1-2; no clear D gene. V lost 1 base and J lost 4, with 10 bases in between. CDR3 length: 14 residues. The germline V gene encodes CDR1 SEHNR and CDR2 FQNEAQ (reference sequence).

This chain uses TRBV19 with TRBJ2-1, with D maybe TRBD2 (6 bases). The CDR3 extends over 15 amino acids. Trimming pared 2 bases from V and 9 bases from J, leaving 17 bases between. The germline V gene has CDR1 LNHDA and CDR2 SQIVND (reference sequence). CDR3 protein: CASSIWGLSGTEQFF. In DNA, the CDR3 is TGTGCCAGTAGTATATGGGGACTCTCTGGTACTGAGCAGTTCTTC.

This clonotype was seen more than once but under ten times. V gene TRBV7-6 combines with J gene TRBJ2-2, with D unresolved. Germline CDR1 SGHVS, CDR2 FNYEAQ. This CDR3 region has 15 residues. V lost 8 bases and J lost 0, with 13 bases in between. In DNA, the CDR3 is TGTGCCAGCGGTGCCTTTGGCGCGAACACCGGGGAGCTGTTTTTT. It specifies CASGAFGANTGELFF.

This clonotype was recorded only once. The chain joins TRBV29-1 to TRBJ2-7; D is uncertain. The CDR3 contains 14 residues. Germline V gene sequence: CDR1 SQVTM, CDR2 ANQGSEA. The V gene lost 5 bases and the J gene lost 3 bases, with 17 bases spanning the gap. This CDR3 reads CSVKPDEPLYEQYF. The DNA for the CDR3 is TGCAGCGTTAAGCCTGATGAACCCCTCTACGAGCAGTACTTC.

In this sample, this clonotype turned up a few times. V usage is TRBV5-1 and J usage is TRBJ1-2, with 7 bases fitting TRBD1. The CDR3 is 13 residues long. Trimming took 5 bases from V and 6 from J; bases not matched to a gene: 7. CDR1 is SGHRS, CDR2 YFSETQ, per germline. CDR3 sequence reads: CASRSDRVDGYTF. The CDR3 bases are TGCGCCAGCAGGTCTGACAGGGTCGATGGCTACACCTTC.

J is TRBJ2-1 and V is TRBV19; D gene unclear. The CDR3 totals 14 residues. The ends were cut back, 6 bases at V and 0 bases at J, with 9 bases in the middle. CDR1 is LNHDA, CDR2 SQIVND, per germline (reference sequence). CDR3 sequence (DNA): TGTGCCAGTAGGCACGCGGACTCCTACAATGAGCAGTTCTTC. Its protein product is CASRHADSYNEQFF.

This clonotype was counted ten times or more. This chain uses TRBV20-1 with TRBJ2-2; D gene unclear. Per the germline V gene, CDR1 is DFQATT and CDR2 is SNEGSKA (reference sequence). The V and J ends lost 6 bases and 6 bases respectively, with 11 bases between them. This CDR3 comprises 12 residues. The CDR3 spells CSAKEGAGELFF. Here the CDR3 DNA reads TGCAGTGCCAAGGAAGGAGCCGGGGAGCTGTTTTTT.

J is TRBJ2-1 and V is TRBV28; D call uncertain. CDR3 size: 12 residues. Per germline, CDR1 MDHEN and CDR2 SYDVKM. The V end lost 5 bases, the J end lost 9 bases, and 11 bases lay between the germline ends. The chain's CDR3 is CASSAGRAEQFF. DNA of the CDR3: TGTGCCAGCAGTGCCGGGCGCGCTGAGCAGTTCTTC.

The chain combines TRBV9 with TRBJ2-1, with D uncertain. The CDR3 runs 15 residues. Between the trimmed V and J ends, which lost 0 bases and 0 bases, there was a span of 7 bases. CDR1 SGDLS and CDR2 YYNGEE come from the germline V gene. DNA of the CDR3: TGTGCCAGCAGCGTAGGTCGGAGCTCCTACAATGAGCAGTTCTTC. It is translated as CASSVGRSSYNEQFF.

This clonotype was detected ten times or more. The rearrangement links TRBV27 to TRBJ2-6; no reliable D call. Germline V gene data show CDR1 as MNHEY and CDR2 as SMNVEV (reference sequence). The ends were cut back, 7 bases at V and 0 bases at J, with 13 bases in the middle. The CDR3 length is 16 residues. As DNA, the CDR3 is TGTGCCAGCACCCTTGGGTTCCTCTCTGGGGCCAACGTCCTGACTTTC. Translation: CASTLGFLSGANVLTF.

The chain couples TRBV19 to TRBJ1-2; D gene uncertain. The CDR3 has 13 residues. Germline values: CDR1 LNHDA, CDR2 SQIVND (reference sequence). With 5 bases removed from V and 8 bases from J, the gap between germline ends came to 15 bases. The CDR3 loop is CASSPRALGGYTF. The CDR3 DNA sequence: TGTGCCAGTAGTCCCCGGGCCCTTGGGGGCTACACCTTC.

This clonotype appeared a few times. Germline is not matched at one junction end, which may reflect a read error. The genes are TRBV2 and TRBJ2-1, with TRBD2 identical over 10 bases. In germline, CDR1 is SNHLY, CDR2 FYNNEI. The CDR3 runs 11 residues. CDR3 nucleotides: TGTGCCAGCAGTGATTCTAGCGGGAGTGTCTTC. Its translation: CASSDSSGSVF.

The table lists this clonotype with a few counts. The chain joins TRBV21-1 to TRBJ2-1; the table names TRBD1, a call not compared with the DNA. TRBV21-1 is annotated as a pseudogene. There are 17 residues in the CDR3. The CDR3 protein is CASSNPGAGGCYNEQFF. The CDR3 region has the DNA TGTGCCAGCAGCAACCCGGGAGCGGGGGGTTGCTACAATGAGCAGTTCTTC.

There are a few counts of this clonotype. The chain couples TRBV20-1 to TRBJ1-1; D gene ambiguous. The CDR3 spans 13 residues. The V end was cut by 0 bases, the J end by 4 bases, with 9 bases between. Germline loops: CDR1 DFQATT, CDR2 SNEGSKA (reference sequence). CDR3 in DNA: TGCAGTGCTAGAGACAGGATGGGCACTGAAGCTTTCTTT. As protein: CSARDRMGTEAFF.

This clonotype came up many times. The J gene is TRBJ1-5, the V gene TRBV10-1, with D unclear. The V end was cut by 3 bases, the J end by 5 bases, with 8 bases between. This CDR3 has 13 residues. Germline lookup yields CDR1 WNHNN and CDR2 SYGVQD (reference sequence). In nucleotides, the CDR3 is TGCGCCAGCAGTGAAAGGAGAGATCAGCCCCAGCATTTT. Translating it yields CASSERRDQPQHF.

The table lists this clonotype with many counts. The chain is built from TRBV7-8 and TRBJ2-5; 11 bases line up with TRBD2. J was trimmed by 5 bases and V by 5 bases; bases with no gene match: 10. Germline CDR1 SGHVS, CDR2 FQNEAQ. The CDR3 totals 16 residues. The CDR3: CASSLRTSGLVETQYF. CDR3 bases: TGTGCCAGCAGCCTACGGACTAGCGGGCTGGTTGAGACCCAGTACTTC.

In this sample, this clonotype turned up many times. CDR3 sequence reads: CASSLHPGRGPDEQFF. CDR3 in DNA: TGCGCCAGCAGCTTGCACCCTGGTAGGGGGCCGGATGAGCAGTTCTTC. V usage is TRBV5-1 and J usage is TRBJ2-1, with 7 positions matching TRBD1. This CDR3 has 16 amino acids. Germline lookup yields CDR1 SGHRS and CDR2 YFSETQ. V was clipped by 1 base and J by 8 bases; unmatched bases: 12.

This clonotype occurred many times. The gene calls are TRBV7-2 and TRBJ2-2; D might be TRBD1 or TRBD2, each matching 6 bases. Trimming took off 0 bases at V and 4 bases at J, with 9 bases between the two ends. CDR1 is SGHTA and CDR2 is FQGNSA in the germline V gene. The CDR3 runs to 15 residues. The CDR3 DNA reads as TGTGCCAGCAGCTTAGCGGGGGGCGGCACCGGGGAGCTGTTTTTT. Translated: CASSLAGGGTGELFF.

Many counts were recorded for this clonotype. This rearrangement joins TRBV18 to TRBJ1-4; D gene ambiguous. V shed 2 bases and J shed 4 bases, with 5 bases lying between them. CDR3 length: 13 amino acids. Germline CDR1 is KGHSH and CDR2 is LQKENI. The CDR3 DNA reads as TGTGCCAGCTCACCAGGGTATAATGAAAAACTGTTTTTT. Translating it yields CASSPGYNEKLFF.

The V and J genes are TRBV6-2 or TRBV6-3 and TRBJ2-7; D uncertain. Between the trimmed V and J ends, which lost 8 bases and 0 bases, there was a span of 14 bases. This CDR3 region has 14 residues. The germline V gene has CDR1 MNHEY and CDR2 SVGEGT. The CDR3 DNA is TGTGCCAGCTTCCAAAGTCTGATCTCCTACGAGCAGTACTTC. Its translation is CASFQSLISYEQYF.

There are many counts of this clonotype. Here the CDR3 DNA reads TGTGCCAGCAGTCTTCCAATGGGGTTGGAGCAGTTCTTC. Translating it yields CASSLPMGLEQFF. The chain recombines TRBV2 with TRBJ2-1, with D hard to call. V lost 5 bases, J lost 10 bases, and 15 bases lay in between. CDR3 length equals 13 residues. Looked up from germline, CDR1 is SNHLY and CDR2 is FYNNEI.

This clonotype has at least ten counts. The chain carries TRBV6-6 and TRBJ2-1, with D possibly TRBD1 on 6 matching bases. This CDR3 spans 14 amino acids. V was clipped by 2 bases and J by 4 bases, with 9 bases between them. Germline V CDR1 and CDR2: MNHNY, SVGAGI (reference sequence). The CDR3 spells CASSYGTLYNEQFF. CDR3 nucleotide sequence: TGTGCCAGCAGTTACGGGACATTATACAATGAGCAGTTCTTC.

At least ten counts were recorded for this clonotype. V is TRBV7-2 and J is TRBJ2-5, with a possible D match to TRBD2 (6 bases). There are 15 residues in the CDR3. The V and J ends lost 5 bases and 2 bases respectively, with 15 bases between them. CDR1 SGHTA and CDR2 FQGNSA come from the germline V gene. CDR3 residues: CASSTGLTSQETQYF. CDR3 in DNA: TGTGCCAGCAGCACGGGACTGACTTCTCAAGAGACCCAGTACTTC.

This clonotype has only a few counts. This sequence joins TRBV5-5 and TRBJ2-7; 8 bases fit TRBD2. The length of the CDR3 is 17 residues. Germline CDR1 is SGHKS and CDR2 is YYEKEE (reference sequence). The junction had 14 bases not matched to a gene; V was cut back by 2 bases and J by 4 bases. The CDR3 reads CASSFVSGGPSRYEQYF. For the CDR3, the DNA is TGTGCCAGCAGCTTCGTGTCGGGAGGGCCCTCAAGATACGAGCAGTACTTC.

This clonotype was counted ten times or more. CDR3 DNA: TGTGCCATCAGTGTCTTCGTACAGGGAAGTTCCGAGCAGTACTTC. This translates into CAISVFVQGSSEQYF. This chain connects TRBV10-3 to TRBJ2-7; possibly TRBD1 for D (6 bases). This CDR3 is 15 amino acids long. Between the trimmed V and J ends, which lost 4 bases and 6 bases, there was a span of 19 bases. In germline, CDR1 is ENHRY, CDR2 SYGVKD.

The sample holds many counts of this clonotype. The chain links TRBV20-1 to TRBJ2-3, with 11 bases fitting TRBD2. The CDR3 is made up of 12 amino acids. J was trimmed by 6 bases and V by 6 bases; bases with no gene match: 2. CDR1 and CDR2 (germline): DFQATT, SNEGSKA (reference sequence). CDR3 coding DNA: TGCAGTGCAAGGACTAGCGGGGATACGCAGTATTTT. It encodes CSARTSGDTQYF.

V and J are TRBV7-9 and TRBJ2-7, with a tentative D call TRBD1 (6 bases). Deletions cut 5 bases from V and 4 bases from J, with 18 bases between. CDR1 SEHNR and CDR2 FQNEAQ come from the germline V gene (reference sequence). The CDR3 spans 15 residues. CDR3 sequence: CASSRDMGAGYEQYF. The CDR3 DNA sequence: TGTGCCAGCAGCCGTGACATGGGGGCAGGGTACGAGCAGTACTTC.

The table lists this clonotype with a few counts. The J gene is TRBJ2-3, the V gene TRBV5-1, with TRBD2 identical over 11 bases. Germline values: CDR1 SGHRS, CDR2 YFSETQ. V was pared by 0 bases and J by 3 bases, with 0 bases of the junction left unmatched. The CDR3 consists of 15 residues. CDR3 coding DNA: TGCGCCAGCAGCTTGGGACTAGCGGGGACAGATACGCAGTATTTT. This encodes CASSLGLAGTDTQYF.

This clonotype was recorded a few times. This chain connects TRBV6-5 to TRBJ2-2; D is perhaps TRBD2 (5 bases). This CDR3 spans 14 amino acids. V dropped 6 bases and J dropped 4 bases, with 12 bases sitting between them. CDR1 is MNHEY, CDR2 SVGAGI, per germline. CDR3 DNA sequence: TGTGCCAGCAGCCTCACGGGATTCACCGGGGAGCTGTTTTTT. Amino acid sequence: CASSLTGFTGELFF.